The next 18 T cell receptor beta chains were all read from a single sample in a study of response to subunit inactivated influenza vaccine. TCRdb processed the RT-PCR reads anew with MiXCR; each CDR3 protein has one entry. The data hold about 300,000 distinct CDR3 sequences, with roughly 20% observed a single time. Source: PBMCs from blood, taken 21 months after vaccination. Receptor source: a man between 50 and 69 years old who received an inactivated influenza vaccine.

This clonotype has only a few counts. This chain connects TRBV12-3 or TRBV12-4 to TRBJ1-1, with a tentative D call TRBD1 (6 bases). V was trimmed by 5 bases and J by 5 bases, leaving 12 bases between them. This CDR3 is built from 13 residues. CDR3 sequence: CASSLNQGTEAFF. Here the CDR3 DNA reads TGTGCCAGCAGTCTAAATCAGGGGACTGAAGCTTTCTTT.

The chain couples TRBV6-5 to TRBJ1-2; D possibly corresponds to TRBD1 (6 bases). V was pared by 4 bases and J by 4 bases, with 25 bases between. The CDR3 has 18 amino acids. Per germline, CDR1 MNHEY and CDR2 SVGAGI. CDR3 nucleotide sequence: TGTGCCAGCAGTTCCCCGGGTAGGGGGGGGGTCTACGGCTATGGCTACACCTTC. This gives the protein CASSSPGRGGVYGYGYTF.

This clonotype was detected once. This chain uses TRBV6-1 with TRBJ2-1; 7 bases are a match to TRBD2. The germline V gene encodes CDR1 MNHNS and CDR2 SASEGT. The length of the CDR3 is 15 residues. The junction had 6 bases not matched to a gene; V was cut back by 5 bases and J by 2 bases. The CDR3 spells CASSQTRGTYNEQFF. The CDR3 DNA follows: TGTGCCAGCAGTCAAACGCGGGGGACCTACAATGAGCAGTTCTTC.

This clonotype was seen a few times. This chain links TRBV6-2 or TRBV6-3 with TRBJ1-2; tentative D call: TRBD1 (5 bases). Germline CDR1 is MNHEY and CDR2 is SVGEGT. Trimming stripped 7 bases from V and 4 bases from J, with 13 bases between. This CDR3 comprises 13 residues. The CDR3 coding sequence is TGTGCCAGCACCCATCCGGGGGTCTATGGCTACACCTTC. Translated: CASTHPGVYGYTF.

This clonotype was found a few times. The rearrangement uses TRBV13 and TRBJ1-3; perhaps TRBD1 as D (5 bases). This CDR3 comprises 15 residues. Germline V gene lookup returns CDR1 PRHDT and CDR2 FYEKMQ (reference sequence). Trimming took 5 bases from V and 0 from J, leaving 11 bases between them. CDR3 residues: CASSAPGSSGNTIYF. As DNA, the CDR3 is TGTGCCAGCAGCGCCCCAGGGAGCTCTGGAAACACCATATATTTT.

CDR3 region: CASSLVNRRYNEQFF. The CDR3 nucleotides are TGTGCCAGCAGCTTAGTAAACAGGCGCTACAATGAGCAGTTCTTC. This sequence joins TRBV7-2 and TRBJ2-1, with D perhaps TRBD1 (5 bases). V was clipped by 1 base and J by 3 bases, with 10 bases between them. Germline CDR1 reads SGHTA; CDR2 reads FQGNSA. This CDR3 is 15 amino acids long. The entire variable domain, with the rest obtained from reference TRBV7-2 and TRBJ2-1, is as follows: GAGVSQSPSNKVTEKGKDVELRCDPISGHTALYWYRQSLGQGLEFLIYFQGNSAPDKSGLPSDRFSAERTGGSVSTLTIQRTQQEDSAVYLCASSLVNRRYNEQFFGPGTRLTVL.

The V gene is TRBV7-2, the J gene TRBJ1-5; D is undetermined. V lost 0 bases, J lost 0 bases, and 12 bases lay in between. CDR3 length equals 17 residues. CDR1 SGHTA and CDR2 FQGNSA come from the germline V gene. CDR3 sequence (DNA): TGTGCCAGCAGCTTAGCCCACACCCGTTATAGCAATCAGCCCCAGCATTTT. Amino acids: CASSLAHTRYSNQPQHF.

This clonotype was recorded a few times. This sequence joins TRBV3-1 and TRBJ2-7; 11 positions match TRBD1. V lost 2 bases and J lost 3; bases outside the gene matches: 3. Germline loops: CDR1 LGHDT, CDR2 YNNKEL (reference sequence). This CDR3 comprises 15 residues. The CDR3 reads CASSQTGTGGYEQYF. The CDR3 nucleotides read TGTGCCAGCAGCCAAACCGGGACAGGGGGCTACGAGCAGTACTTC.

The chain has TRBV18 and TRBJ2-7; D uncertain. Germline loops: CDR1 KGHSH, CDR2 LQKENI. V was shortened by 6 bases and J by 3 bases, with 9 bases between the two germline ends. This CDR3 region has 12 residues. The CDR3 here is CASSTADYEQYF. As DNA, the CDR3 is TGTGCCAGCTCCACGGCGGACTACGAGCAGTACTTC.

CDR3: CASSYGVPGLQETQYF. Here the CDR3 DNA reads TGTGCCAGCAGTTACGGCGTCCCAGGCTTGCAAGAGACCCAGTACTTC. The chain combines TRBV6-5 with TRBJ2-5; D gene uncertain. This CDR3 is 16 amino acids long. Germline V gene sequence: CDR1 MNHEY, CDR2 SVGAGI. The V end lost 2 bases, the J end lost 2 bases, and 15 bases lay between the germline ends.

The genes are TRBV28 and TRBJ2-1; 13 positions match TRBD2. The ends lost 3 bases at V and 10 bases at J; junction bases unmatched: 3. The germline V gene has CDR1 MDHEN and CDR2 SYDVKM. This CDR3 spans 14 amino acids. CDR3 sequence: CASSLGLAGREQFF. Here the CDR3 DNA reads TGTGCCAGCAGTTTGGGACTAGCGGGAAGGGAGCAGTTCTTC.

A few counts support this clonotype. In nucleotides, the CDR3 is TGTGCCAGCAGCCAAGGGGCAGCCAGCAATCAGCCCCAGCATTTT. It encodes CASSQGAASNQPQHF. The chain recombines TRBV27 with TRBJ1-5, with D maybe TRBD1 (5 bases). The CDR3 spans 15 residues. Germline CDR1 MNHEY, CDR2 SMNVEV (reference sequence). The V end was cut by 6 bases, the J end by 1 base, with 13 bases between.

This clonotype was picked up a small number of times. The chain has TRBV19 and TRBJ1-2; no firm D call. The CDR3 consists of 16 residues. The germline V gene encodes CDR1 LNHDA and CDR2 SQIVND (reference sequence). Trimming removed 3 bases from V and 4 bases from J, with 18 bases in between. Here the CDR3 reads CASSIDTRSPFYGYTF. Written as DNA, the CDR3 is TGTGCCAGTAGTATTGATACGCGGAGTCCCTTCTATGGCTACACCTTC.

This clonotype appeared a few times. The chain recombines TRBV3-1 with TRBJ2-2, with D uncertain. The V end lost 1 base, the J end lost 2 bases, and 5 bases lay between the germline ends. Germline-derived CDR1 and CDR2 are LGHDT and YNNKEL (reference sequence). There are 14 residues in the CDR3. CDR3 in DNA: TGTGCCAGCAGCCAAGTCGGAAACACCGGGGAGCTGTTTTTT. Translating it yields CASSQVGNTGELFF.

This clonotype has just a few counts. The rearrangement links TRBV19 to TRBJ1-5; TRBD1 is a possible D gene (5 bases). Trimming removed 1 base from V and 4 bases from J, with 11 bases in between. This CDR3 spans 15 amino acids. Germline lookup yields CDR1 LNHDA and CDR2 SQIVND (reference sequence). The CDR3 DNA sequence: TGTGCCAGTAGTATAGGACAGCTACTGAATCAGCCCCAGCATTTT. Translation gives CASSIGQLLNQPQHF.

V is TRBV4-1 and J is TRBJ2-7; D gene unclear. Germline CDR1 MGHRA, CDR2 YSYEKL. This CDR3 region has 14 residues. V lost 2 bases and J 2 bases, leaving 10 bases between the germline ends. The CDR3 bases are TGCGCCAGCAGCCAACGCATGTGGGCCTACGAGCAGTACTTC. Translation gives CASSQRMWAYEQYF.

V is TRBV12-3 or TRBV12-4 and J is TRBJ1-5; D unresolved. The CDR3 runs 12 residues. V gave up 6 bases and J gave up 9 bases, with 12 bases separating them. CDR3 in DNA: TGTGCCAGCAGCTCCAGGCCGGGGCCCCAGCATTTT. This encodes CASSSRPGPQHF.

The gene calls are TRBV7-2 and TRBJ2-7; no definite D call. This CDR3 has 12 residues. V lost 1 base and J 4 bases, leaving 5 bases between the germline ends. CDR1 is SGHTA and CDR2 is FQGNSA in the germline V gene. CDR3 sequence reads: CASSLELYEQYF. As DNA, the CDR3 is TGTGCCAGCAGCTTAGAGCTTTACGAGCAGTACTTC.